A single T cell receptor (beta chain) is shown here with its context. The CDR3 has 17 amino acids. Germline values: CDR1 SNHLY, CDR2 FYNNEI. V was clipped by 6 bases and J by 1 base; unmatched bases: 6. This sample stems from a study of PD-1 blockade in classical Hodgkin lymphoma. All patients experienced relapse after autologous stem cell transplantation, and brentuximab vedotin exposure was variable. Method: immunoSEQ multiplex PCR; TCRdb's copy keeps in-frame clones and lacks some. The data show about 150,000 clones, less than 80% seen once. The TCR was taken from a human donor with classical Hodgkin lymphoma. Sequencing used peripheral blood mononuclear cells (PBMCs), obtained before the second cycle of nivolumab. This chain links TRBV2 with TRBJ2-2; 12 positions agree with TRBD2. In DNA form, the CDR3 reads TGTGCCAGCAGCGAACCACTAGCGGGAGGGAACACCGGGGAGCTGTTTTTT. As protein: CASSEPLAGGNTGELFF.